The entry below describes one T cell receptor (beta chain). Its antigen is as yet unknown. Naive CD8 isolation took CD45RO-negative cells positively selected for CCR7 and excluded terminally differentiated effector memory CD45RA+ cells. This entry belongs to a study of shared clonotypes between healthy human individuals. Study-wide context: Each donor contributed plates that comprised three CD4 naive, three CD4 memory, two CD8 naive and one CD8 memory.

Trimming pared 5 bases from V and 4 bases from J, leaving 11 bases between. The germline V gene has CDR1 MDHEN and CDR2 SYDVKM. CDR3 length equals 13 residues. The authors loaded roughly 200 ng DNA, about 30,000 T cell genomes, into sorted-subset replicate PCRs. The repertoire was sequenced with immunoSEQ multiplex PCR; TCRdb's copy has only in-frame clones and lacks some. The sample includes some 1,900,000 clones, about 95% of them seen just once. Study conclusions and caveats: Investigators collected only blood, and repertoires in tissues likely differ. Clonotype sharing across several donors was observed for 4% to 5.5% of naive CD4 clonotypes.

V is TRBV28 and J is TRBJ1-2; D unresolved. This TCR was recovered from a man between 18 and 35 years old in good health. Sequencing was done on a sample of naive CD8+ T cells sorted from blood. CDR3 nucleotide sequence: TGTGCCAGCAGTATTGAGTCGGGCTATGGCTACACCTTC. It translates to CASSIESGYGYTF.